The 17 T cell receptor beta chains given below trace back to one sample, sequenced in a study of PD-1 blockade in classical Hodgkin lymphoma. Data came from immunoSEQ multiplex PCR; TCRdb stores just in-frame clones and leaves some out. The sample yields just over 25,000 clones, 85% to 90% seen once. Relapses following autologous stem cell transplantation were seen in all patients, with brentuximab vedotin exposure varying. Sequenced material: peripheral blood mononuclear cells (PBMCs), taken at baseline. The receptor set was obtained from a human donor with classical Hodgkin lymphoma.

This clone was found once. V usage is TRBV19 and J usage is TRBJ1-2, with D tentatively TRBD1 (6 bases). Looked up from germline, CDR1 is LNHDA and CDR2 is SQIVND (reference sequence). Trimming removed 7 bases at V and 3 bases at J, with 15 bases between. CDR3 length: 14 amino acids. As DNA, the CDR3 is TGTGCCAGTACCCGCCCGGACAGACACTATGGCTACACCTTC. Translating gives CASTRPDRHYGYTF.

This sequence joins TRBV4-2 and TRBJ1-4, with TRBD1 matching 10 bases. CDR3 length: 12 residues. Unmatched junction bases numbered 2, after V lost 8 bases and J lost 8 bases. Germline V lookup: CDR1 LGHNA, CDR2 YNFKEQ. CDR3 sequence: CASGTGAEKLFF. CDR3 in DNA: TGTGCCAGCGGGACAGGGGCCGAAAAACTGTTTTTT.

CDR3: CASSLVGSGPYEQYF. The CDR3 nucleotides read TGTGCCAGCAGCTTAGTAGGTAGCGGACCTTACGAGCAGTACTTC. The genes are TRBV7-8 and TRBJ2-7; D might be TRBD2 (6 bases). The CDR3 runs to 15 residues. Trimming pared 1 base from V and 4 bases from J, leaving 14 bases between. Germline CDR1 SGHVS, CDR2 FQNEAQ. Using reference TRBV7-8 and TRBJ2-7 for the parts outside the CDR3, the full variable domain is GAGVSQSPRYKVAKRGQDVALRCDPISGHVSLFWYQQALGQGPEFLTYFQNEAQLDKSGLPSDRFFAERPEGSVSTLKIQRTQQEDSAVYLCASSLVGSGPYEQYFGPGTRLTVT.

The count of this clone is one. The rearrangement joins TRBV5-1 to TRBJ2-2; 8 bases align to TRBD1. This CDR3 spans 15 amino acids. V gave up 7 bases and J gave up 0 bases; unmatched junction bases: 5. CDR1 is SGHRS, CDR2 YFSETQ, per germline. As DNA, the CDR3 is TGCGCCAGCTCGAAACAGGGGGCGAACACCGGGGAGCTGTTTTTT. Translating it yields CASSKQGANTGELFF. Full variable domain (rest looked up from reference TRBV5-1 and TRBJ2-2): KAGVTQTPRYLIKTRGQQVTLSCSPISGHRSVSWYQQTPGQGLQFLFEYFSETQRNKGNFPGRFSGRQFSNSRSEMNVSTLELGDSALYLCASSKQGANTGELFFGEGSRLTVL.

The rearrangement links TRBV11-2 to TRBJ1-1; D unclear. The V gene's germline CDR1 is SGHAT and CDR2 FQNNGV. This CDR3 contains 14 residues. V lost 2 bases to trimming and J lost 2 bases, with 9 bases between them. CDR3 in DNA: TGTGCCAGCAGCTTACCGGGCCACAACACTGAAGCTTTCTTT. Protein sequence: CASSLPGHNTEAFF.

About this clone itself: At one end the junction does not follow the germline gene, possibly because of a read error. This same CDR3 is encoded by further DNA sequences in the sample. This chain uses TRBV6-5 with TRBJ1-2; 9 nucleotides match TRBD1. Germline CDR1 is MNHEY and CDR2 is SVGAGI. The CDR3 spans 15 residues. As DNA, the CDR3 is TGTGCCAGCAGAGGACTAACAGGGGGCGACTATGGTTACACCTTC. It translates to CASRGLTGGDYGYTF.

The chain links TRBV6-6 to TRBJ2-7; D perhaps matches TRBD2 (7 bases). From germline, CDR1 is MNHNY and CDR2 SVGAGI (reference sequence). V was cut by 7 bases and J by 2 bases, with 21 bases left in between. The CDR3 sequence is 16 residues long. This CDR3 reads CASTPLGGPQTYEQYF. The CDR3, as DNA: TGTGCCAGCACTCCACTCGGGGGGCCACAAACCTACGAGCAGTACTTC.

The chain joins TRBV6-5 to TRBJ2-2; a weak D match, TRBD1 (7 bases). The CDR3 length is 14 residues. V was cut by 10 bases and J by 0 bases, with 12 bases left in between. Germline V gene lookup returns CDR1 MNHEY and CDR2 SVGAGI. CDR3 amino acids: CAIRGAPNTGELFF. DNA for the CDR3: TGTGCCATCAGGGGGGCCCCGAACACCGGGGAGCTGTTTTTT.

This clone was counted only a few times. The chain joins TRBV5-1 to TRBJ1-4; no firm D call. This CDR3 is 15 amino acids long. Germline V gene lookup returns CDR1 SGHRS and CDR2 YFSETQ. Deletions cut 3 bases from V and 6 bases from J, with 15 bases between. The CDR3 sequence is CASSYGASVDEKLFF. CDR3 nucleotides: TGCGCCAGCAGCTACGGCGCGTCGGTCGATGAAAAACTGTTTTTT.

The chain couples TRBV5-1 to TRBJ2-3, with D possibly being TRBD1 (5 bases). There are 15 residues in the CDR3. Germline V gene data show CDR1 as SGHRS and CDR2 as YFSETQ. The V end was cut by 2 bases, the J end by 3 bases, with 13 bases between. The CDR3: CASSLEDGATDTQYF. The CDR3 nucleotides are TGCGCCAGCAGCTTAGAAGATGGGGCAACAGATACGCAGTATTTT. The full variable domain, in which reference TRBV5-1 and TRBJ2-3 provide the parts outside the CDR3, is KAGVTQTPRYLIKTRGQQVTLSCSPISGHRSVSWYQQTPGQGLQFLFEYFSETQRNKGNFPGRFSGRQFSNSRSEMNVSTLELGDSALYLCASSLEDGATDTQYFGPGTRLTVL.

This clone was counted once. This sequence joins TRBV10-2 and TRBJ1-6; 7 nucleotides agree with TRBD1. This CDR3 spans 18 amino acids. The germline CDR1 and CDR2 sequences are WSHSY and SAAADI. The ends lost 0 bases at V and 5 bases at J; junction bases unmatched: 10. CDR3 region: CASSESLGGRWDNSPLHF. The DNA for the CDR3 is TGCGCCAGCAGTGAGTCGTTAGGGGGCCGGTGGGATAATTCACCCCTCCACTTT.

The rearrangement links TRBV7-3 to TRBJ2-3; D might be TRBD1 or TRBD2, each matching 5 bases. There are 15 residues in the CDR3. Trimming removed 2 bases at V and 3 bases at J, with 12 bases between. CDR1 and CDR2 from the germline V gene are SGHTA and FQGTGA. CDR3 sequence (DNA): TGTGCCAGCAGCTTACTAGGGGACCTAACAGATACGCAGTATTTT. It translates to CASSLLGDLTDTQYF.

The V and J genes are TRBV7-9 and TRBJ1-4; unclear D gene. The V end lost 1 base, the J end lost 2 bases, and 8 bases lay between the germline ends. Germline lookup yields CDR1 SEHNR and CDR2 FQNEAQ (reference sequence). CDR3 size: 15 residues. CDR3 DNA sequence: TGTGCCAGCAGCTTAGATCGGGGTACTAATGAAAAACTGTTTTTT. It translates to CASSLDRGTNEKLFF.

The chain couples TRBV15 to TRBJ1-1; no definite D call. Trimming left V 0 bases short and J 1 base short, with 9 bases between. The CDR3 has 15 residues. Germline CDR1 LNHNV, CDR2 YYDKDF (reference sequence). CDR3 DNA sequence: TGTGCCACCAGCAGAGATATAGGTCAGAACACTGAAGCTTTCTTT. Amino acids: CATSRDIGQNTEAFF.

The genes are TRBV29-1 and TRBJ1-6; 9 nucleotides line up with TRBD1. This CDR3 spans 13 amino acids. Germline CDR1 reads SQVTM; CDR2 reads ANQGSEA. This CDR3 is CRRRGQGCSPLHF. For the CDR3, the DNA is TGCAGGAGGCGGGGACAGGGTTGTTCACCCCTCCACTTT. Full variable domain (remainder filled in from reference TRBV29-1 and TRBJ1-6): SAVISQKPSRDICQRGTSLTIQCQVDSQVTMMFWYRQQPGQSLTLIATANQGSEATYESGFVIDKFPISRPNLTFSTLTVSNMSPEDSSIYLCRRRGQGCSPLHFGNGTRLTVT.

Here the CDR3 reads CSARGETQYF. The CDR3 region has the DNA TGCAGTGCTAGAGGGGAGACCCAGTACTTC. V gene TRBV20-1 combines with J gene TRBJ2-5; no reliable D call. V dropped 1 base and J dropped 5 bases, with 2 bases sitting between them. CDR1 is DFQATT and CDR2 is SNEGSKA in the germline V gene (reference sequence). The CDR3 runs 10 residues.

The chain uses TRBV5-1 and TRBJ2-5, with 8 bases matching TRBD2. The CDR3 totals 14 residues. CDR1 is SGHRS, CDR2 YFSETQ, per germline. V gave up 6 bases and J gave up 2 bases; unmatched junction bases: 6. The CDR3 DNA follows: TGCGCCAGCACCTTCGGCGGGGGGCAAGAGACCCAGTACTTC. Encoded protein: CASTFGGGQETQYF. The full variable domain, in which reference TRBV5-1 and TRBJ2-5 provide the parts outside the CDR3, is KAGVTQTPRYLIKTRGQQVTLSCSPISGHRSVSWYQQTPGQGLQFLFEYFSETQRNKGNFPGRFSGRQFSNSRSEMNVSTLELGDSALYLCASTFGGGQETQYFGPGTRLLVL.